The T cell receptor (beta chain) under discussion was sequenced for a study of technical replicates of blood from a few donors (TCRdb year 2017). The library was produced with the immunoSEQ multiplex PCR assay. TCRdb retrieved this table from immuneACCESS and kept in-frame rearrangements only. Not all clones are present; in checked studies, unresolved V genes account for under half, and no reason is known for the remainder. The sample table contains tens of thousands of clones; only one count was recorded for around 90% of them. The ten largest clones add up to around 0.3% of the sample. Taken from the germline V gene (reference sequence), the CDR1 and CDR2 loops are SEHNR and FQNEAQ. Trimming at the junction amounts to 7 bases on V and 5 bases on J, and the germline ends lie 18 bases apart. The CDR3 numbers 15 residues from cysteine through phenylalanine. Just CDR3 DNA is preserved here, 45 bases in frame from base 1.

On this clone itself: The target of this receptor is not known. Qualities for individual bases were not recorded, and no much larger clone is one base off.

The rearrangement joined TRBV7-9 to TRBJ2-1; there is no confident call for the D gene. The sequencing input was T cells isolated from PBMCs. The receptor comes from a human donor in good health. The nucleotide sequence is given as TGTGCCAGCACAGACTCCCTGACCGTCGACAATGAGCAGTTCTTC. It codes for CASTDSLTVDNEQFF.